The clone carrying this TCR beta chain was detected many times. The data originate from a study of spatial heterogeneity in lung cancer. Time point noted: sample taken at primary tumor resection. From germline, CDR1 is LNHDA and CDR2 SQIVND (reference sequence). This CDR3 is built from 15 residues. V was clipped by 8 bases and J by 2 bases; unmatched bases: 5. TCRdb recomputed calls from the 5' RACE reads with MiXCR, one row per CDR3 protein. The sample has about 23,000 distinct CDR3 sequences; around 4.6% are singletons. Here the sequenced sample was PBMCs, taken at surgery. This sequence originates from a male donor with early-stage non-small cell lung cancer. V usage is TRBV19 and J usage is TRBJ2-1; TRBD2 agrees at 11 bases. CDR3 in DNA: TGTGCCAGTCGCGCTAGCGGGGGGCCCTACAATGAGCAGTTCTTC. It codes for CASRASGGPYNEQFF.